This TCR beta chain was sequenced for a study of STAT3 mutations in large granular lymphocyte leukemia. For the study at large: Roughly half of the longitudinally sequenced T-LGLL patients carried detectable canonical activating STAT3 mutations. About 38% of treated T-LGLL patients showed hematologic response to immunosuppression. Study-wide points: In about 30% of the 18 patients, new TCR clonotypes emerged after therapy. Every T-cell large granular lymphocyte leukemia patient had at least one immunodominant TCR beta clonotype. Suggested: STAT3 mutation was not the ancestral event for these clonal expansions.

Using immunoSEQ multiplex PCR, the repertoire was profiled, and TCRdb retains in-frame clones only, with some absent. The table for this sample gives almost 2,500 clones. The CDR3 length is 13 residues, termini included. Germline V gene lookup returns CDR1 DFQATT and CDR2 SNEGSKA (reference sequence). For this clone: Antigen: not known. The CDR3 carries no conserved terminal phenylalanine or tryptophan, so it likely arises from a read error. Because the CDR3's place on the DNA is in doubt, the DNA is left out and the CDR3 is given as listed by TCRdb.

The receptor was derived from a human donor with T large granular lymphocyte leukemia. The donor label of this sample is uncertain. Some clones in this sample may be carry-over from other donors' samples. The chain couples TRBV20-1 to TRBJ2-1; TRBD2 is the table's D call, not checked against the DNA. The source material was PBMCs. CDR3: CSARDREVAGVGQ.